The 32 T cell receptor beta chains listed next were all sequenced from one sample in a study of T cells after posttransplantation cyclophosphamide. The protocol was immunoSEQ multiplex PCR, while the TCRdb copy is restricted to in-frame clones and leaves out a portion. The sample includes some 64,000 clones, about 93% of them seen just once. The sample was PBMCs. The receptors stem from a woman aged 25 to 45 in good health and a related stem cell transplant donor.

The V call is TRBV11-2, the J call TRBJ2-5; D possibly uses TRBD1 or TRBD2 (5 bases each). From germline, CDR1 is SGHAT and CDR2 FQNNGV. The V end lost 1 base, the J end lost 10 bases, and 19 bases lay between the germline ends. The CDR3 extends over 15 amino acids. CDR3 protein: CASSLVLPEGSDQYF. CDR3 DNA sequence: TGTGCCAGCAGCTTAGTTTTACCAGAGGGGAGTGACCAGTACTTC.

This chain uses TRBV6-5 with TRBJ2-6; D gene unclear. This CDR3 has 16 amino acids. With 4 bases removed from V and 0 bases from J, the gap between germline ends came to 10 bases. The V gene's germline CDR1 is MNHEY and CDR2 SVGAGI. The CDR3 loop is CASSSGRFSGANVLTF. The CDR3 DNA reads TGTGCCAGCAGTTCAGGACGGTTCTCTGGGGCCAACGTCCTGACTTTC.

V gene TRBV2 combines with J gene TRBJ2-2, with a tentative D call TRBD2 (5 bases). Germline V gene lookup returns CDR1 SNHLY and CDR2 FYNNEI. Trimming took 4 bases from V and 1 from J, leaving 13 bases between them. The CDR3 contains 16 residues. CDR3 sequence reads: CASSVSGVGNTGELFF. The CDR3 DNA sequence: TGTGCCAGCAGTGTCTCCGGGGTGGGGAACACCGGGGAGCTGTTTTTT.

The chain links TRBV13 to TRBJ1-5; 7 bases are shared with TRBD1. CDR3 length equals 15 residues. Germline CDR1 PRHDT, CDR2 FYEKMQ (reference sequence). Losses at the gene ends were 0 bases for V and 1 base for J; bases not matched to a gene: 0. This CDR3 reads CASSLGQGSNQPQHF. As DNA, the CDR3 is TGTGCCAGCAGCTTAGGACAGGGGAGCAATCAGCCCCAGCATTTT. Full variable domain (outside the CDR3, taken from reference TRBV13 and TRBJ1-5): AAGVIQSPRHLIKEKRETATLKCYPIPRHDTVYWYQQGPGQDPQFLISFYEKMQSDKGSIPDRFSAQQFSDYHSELNMSSLELGDSALYFCASSLGQGSNQPQHFGDGTRLSIL.

The count of this clone is one. The chain uses TRBV13 and TRBJ2-1; TRBD1 matches 7 bases. The CDR3 is made up of 12 amino acids. V trimming: 11 bases; J trimming: 9 bases; junction bases outside the gene matches: 10. In germline, CDR1 is PRHDT, CDR2 FYEKMQ (reference sequence). CDR3 DNA: TGTGCCTGCCAGGGGCAGGGGGTTGAGCAGTTCTTC. Its protein is CACQGQGVEQFF.

The chain links TRBV11-2 to TRBJ2-3, with D tentatively TRBD2 (6 bases). The CDR3 is 15 residues long. V dropped 3 bases and J dropped 6 bases, with 16 bases sitting between them. From germline, CDR1 is SGHAT and CDR2 FQNNGV. DNA for the CDR3: TGTGCCAGCAGCTTGGGGGACTTCTGGGAGGATACGCAGTATTTT. Its protein is CASSLGDFWEDTQYF.

This clone was seen just once. The chain couples TRBV5-1 to TRBJ2-7; D remains ambiguous. Trimming pared 0 bases from V and 5 bases from J, leaving 12 bases between. This CDR3 is 14 amino acids long. Per the germline V gene, CDR1 is SGHRS and CDR2 is YFSETQ. CDR3 region: CASSLVEKVDEQYF. The CDR3 nucleotides read TGCGCCAGCAGCTTGGTGGAGAAGGTCGACGAGCAGTACTTC.

Ten or more counts support this clone. The chain has TRBV5-4 and TRBJ1-2; D is uncertain. The CDR3 has 13 residues. CDR1 is SGHNT and CDR2 is YYREEE in the germline V gene (reference sequence). V was shortened by 4 bases and J by 4 bases, with 11 bases between the two germline ends. The CDR3 DNA follows: TGTGCCAGCAGCCCCCAGAGACTCTATGGCTACACCTTC. As protein: CASSPQRLYGYTF.

CDR3 amino acids: CASSPALRDRGNTIYF. For the CDR3, the DNA is TGTGCCAGCAGCCCCGCGTTGCGGGACAGGGGAAACACCATATATTTT. The rearrangement links TRBV7-2 to TRBJ1-3, with TRBD1 identical over 8 bases. The V gene's germline CDR1 is SGHTA and CDR2 FQGNSA. This CDR3 has 16 residues. Trimming cost V 5 bases and J 4 bases; bases outside gene matches: 10.

V gene TRBV19 combines with J gene TRBJ1-1; a weak D match, TRBD1 (5 bases). From germline, CDR1 is LNHDA and CDR2 SQIVND (reference sequence). This CDR3 is 11 amino acids long. V lost 8 bases and J 7 bases, leaving 11 bases between the germline ends. For the CDR3, the DNA is TGTGCCAGTGGGGAGACAGTTGAAGCTTTCTTT. Protein: CASGETVEAFF.

The chain joins TRBV5-5 to TRBJ2-7, with a weak D call TRBD2 (6 bases). The CDR3 has 15 residues. The V end was cut by 3 bases, the J end by 1 base, with 14 bases between. The V gene's germline CDR1 is SGHKS and CDR2 YYEKEE (reference sequence). This chain's CDR3 is CASSSEGSPSYEQYF. In DNA form, the CDR3 reads TGTGCCAGCAGCTCGGAGGGCAGCCCTTCCTACGAGCAGTACTTC.

This sequence joins TRBV7-2 and TRBJ2-5; D not certain. This CDR3 contains 15 residues. Germline lookup yields CDR1 SGHTA and CDR2 FQGNSA. V was pared by 5 bases and J by 4 bases, with 17 bases between. DNA of the CDR3: TGTGCCAGCAGCCGCTCGGCAGCCGTTAGAGAGACCCAGTACTTC. It yields the protein CASSRSAAVRETQYF.

The chain carries TRBV4-2 and TRBJ2-1; the D is unclear. The V end lost 3 bases, the J end lost 0 bases, and 12 bases lay between the germline ends. CDR1 is LGHNA and CDR2 is YNFKEQ in the germline V gene. The CDR3 has 16 residues. The CDR3 protein is CASSQALHSSYNEQFF. CDR3 nucleotide sequence: TGTGCCAGCAGCCAGGCCCTTCACAGCTCCTACAATGAGCAGTTCTTC.

This clone was seen only once. This chain joins TRBV18 and TRBJ2-5; maybe TRBD1 (7 bases). There are 14 residues in the CDR3. V was trimmed by 3 bases and J by 5 bases, leaving 13 bases between them. Germline V gene data show CDR1 as KGHSH and CDR2 as LQKENI. CDR3 protein: CASSPDRAGETQYF. The CDR3 DNA is TGTGCCAGCTCACCTGACAGGGCGGGGGAGACCCAGTACTTC.

J is TRBJ2-5 and V is TRBV5-4, with 7 bases matching TRBD1. Per the germline V gene, CDR1 is SGHNT and CDR2 is YYREEE (reference sequence). There are 13 residues in the CDR3. Trimming removed 4 bases from V and 1 base from J; junction bases left unmatched: 1. The DNA for the CDR3 is TGTGCCAGCAGCGGGGACAGCCAAGAGACCCAGTACTTC. Protein: CASSGDSQETQYF.

The CDR3 DNA follows: TGTGCCAGCAGTCCCGGGGGGATCTCGACAGGGGGCGGTAACTATGGCTACACCTTC. Translation gives CASSPGGISTGGGNYGYTF. V and J are TRBV5-4 and TRBJ1-2, with 10 positions matching TRBD1. The CDR3 sequence is 19 residues long. From germline, CDR1 is SGHNT and CDR2 YYREEE (reference sequence). V trimming: 5 bases; J trimming: 1 base; junction bases outside the gene matches: 17.

The V gene is TRBV19, the J gene TRBJ1-5; TRBD1 might be the D (6 bases). CDR3 size: 14 residues. V was cut by 9 bases and J by 4 bases, with 16 bases left in between. Germline V gene sequence: CDR1 LNHDA, CDR2 SQIVND (reference sequence). DNA for the CDR3: TGTGCCAGCGGGGCCGGGGGGCTGAATCAGCCCCAGCATTTT. It codes for CASGAGGLNQPQHF.

In DNA, the CDR3 is TGTGCCAGCAGCCAACTCGACAGGGGTAATTCACCCCTCCACTTT. As protein: CASSQLDRGNSPLHF. V gene TRBV14 combines with J gene TRBJ1-6; 8 nucleotides line up with TRBD1. CDR1 and CDR2 from the germline V gene are SGHDN and FVKESK. Trimming took 2 bases from V and 6 from J; bases not matched to a gene: 3. This CDR3 contains 15 residues.

The chain uses TRBV5-1 and TRBJ1-1, with D maybe TRBD1 (5 bases). Deletions cut 0 bases from V and 0 bases from J, with 12 bases between. The length of the CDR3 is 16 residues. Looked up from germline, CDR1 is SGHRS and CDR2 is YFSETQ. The CDR3 spells CASSLGDGAMNTEAFF. CDR3 DNA: TGCGCCAGCAGCTTGGGGGACGGCGCAATGAACACTGAAGCTTTCTTT.

V usage is TRBV5-4 and J usage is TRBJ2-3; 10 nucleotides line up with TRBD1. V was clipped by 0 bases and J by 6 bases; unmatched bases: 4. This CDR3 has 15 amino acids. CDR1 and CDR2 (germline): SGHNT, YYREEE (reference sequence). CDR3 residues: CASSLGQGARDTQYF. The CDR3 DNA follows: TGTGCCAGCAGCTTGGGACAGGGGGCGCGTGATACGCAGTATTTT.

As regards this clone: A junction end diverges from the germline sequence, so it may reflect a read error. This chain connects TRBV5-6 to TRBJ2-3, with 13 bases that match TRBD2. CDR1 SGHDT and CDR2 YYEEEE come from the germline V gene. This CDR3 has 15 amino acids. CDR3 DNA sequence: TGTGCCAGCAGCCGACTAGCGGGGGGACAAGATCCGCAGTATTTT. As protein: CASSRLAGGQDPQYF.

The rearrangement links TRBV15 to TRBJ1-1; D may be TRBD1 (5 bases). V lost 1 base and J lost 2, with 11 bases in between. This CDR3 has 15 amino acids. Germline lookup yields CDR1 LNHNV and CDR2 YYDKDF (reference sequence). CDR3 sequence: CATSRGLTENTEAFF. CDR3 sequence (DNA): TGTGCCACCAGCAGAGGATTGACAGAAAACACTGAAGCTTTCTTT.

V gene TRBV7-9 combines with J gene TRBJ2-5; TRBD1 matches at 9 bases. The length of the CDR3 is 15 residues. V was clipped by 5 bases and J by 5 bases; unmatched bases: 9. Germline V gene data show CDR1 as SEHNR and CDR2 as FQNEAQ (reference sequence). In DNA form, the CDR3 reads TGTGCCAGCAGCCCGTGGACAGGGGAGGCCGAGACCCAGTACTTC. Amino acid sequence: CASSPWTGEAETQYF.

The chain combines TRBV5-5 with TRBJ2-1; D remains ambiguous. V was pared by 0 bases and J by 5 bases, with 9 bases between. The CDR3 loop spans 14 amino acids. Germline V gene data show CDR1 as SGHKS and CDR2 as YYEKEE (reference sequence). In DNA, the CDR3 is TGTGCCAGCAGCTTGGTGGACCTCGACAATGAGCAGTTCTTC. This encodes CASSLVDLDNEQFF.

This sequence joins TRBV4-2 and TRBJ2-5, with 9 bases that match TRBD2. CDR1 is LGHNA, CDR2 YNFKEQ, per germline. The junction had 9 bases not matched to a gene; V was cut back by 5 bases and J by 2 bases. This CDR3 has 16 amino acids. As DNA, the CDR3 is TGTGCCAGCAGCTTGGGGAGGACTAGCGTTCAAGAGACCCAGTACTTC. This translates into CASSLGRTSVQETQYF.

The chain joins TRBV10-3 to TRBJ1-5; no definite D call. Trimming shortened V by 3 bases and J by 5 bases, and 17 bases separated the two germline ends. The length of the CDR3 is 16 residues. From germline, CDR1 is ENHRY and CDR2 SYGVKD. This chain's CDR3 is CAISDSRLGIDQPQHF. In nucleotides, the CDR3 is TGTGCCATCAGTGATTCCCGGCTGGGGATTGATCAGCCCCAGCATTTT.

V and J are TRBV28 and TRBJ2-3; 10 nucleotides match TRBD2. V lost 5 bases and J lost 0; bases outside the gene matches: 5. Germline-derived CDR1 and CDR2 are MDHEN and SYDVKM. This CDR3 contains 16 residues. CDR3 nucleotide sequence: TGTGCCAGCAGTGGACTAGCGGTCTCTAGCACAGATACGCAGTATTTT. Translating it yields CASSGLAVSSTDTQYF.

The J gene is TRBJ2-2, the V gene TRBV19, with D possibly called TRBD1 or TRBD2 (5 bases each). This CDR3 region has 13 residues. Germline CDR1 is LNHDA and CDR2 is SQIVND (reference sequence). V shed 7 bases and J shed 1 base, with 7 bases lying between them. The CDR3 reads CASKGRNTGELFF. As DNA, the CDR3 is TGTGCCAGTAAGGGACGGAACACCGGGGAGCTGTTTTTT.

This sequence joins TRBV7-2 and TRBJ2-3; 8 nucleotides line up with TRBD2. Germline CDR1 SGHTA, CDR2 FQGNSA. V lost 2 bases and J lost 5; bases outside the gene matches: 3. The CDR3 is 14 residues long. The CDR3 DNA follows: TGTGCCAGCAGCTTACGGGGGGGCCGAGATACGCAGTATTTT. It encodes CASSLRGGRDTQYF. Full variable domain (missing parts from reference TRBV7-2 and TRBJ2-3): GAGVSQSPSNKVTEKGKDVELRCDPISGHTALYWYRQSLGQGLEFLIYFQGNSAPDKSGLPSDRFSAERTGGSVSTLTIQRTQQEDSAVYLCASSLRGGRDTQYFGPGTRLTVL.

The sample holds one count of this clone. The chain carries TRBV5-1 and TRBJ1-1, with 7 bases aligning to TRBD1. Germline assignment: CDR1 SGHRS and CDR2 YFSETQ. V trimming: 0 bases; J trimming: 1 base; junction bases outside the gene matches: 15. This CDR3 has 19 residues. CDR3 sequence: CASSLARGQGVNRNTEAFF. CDR3 bases: TGCGCCAGCAGCTTGGCGCGGGGGCAGGGGGTGAATCGGAACACTGAAGCTTTCTTT.

This clone showed up just a few times. The CDR3 is CASSSRGGSWGYTF. In DNA, the CDR3 is TGTGCCAGCAGCTCCCGGGGGGGGAGCTGGGGCTACACCTTC. This chain links TRBV7-9 with TRBJ1-2; perhaps TRBD1 as D (5 bases). V dropped 4 bases and J dropped 8 bases, with 17 bases sitting between them. Germline-derived CDR1 and CDR2 are SEHNR and FQNEAQ (reference sequence). CDR3 length: 14 residues.

This chain connects TRBV25-1 to TRBJ2-6; D uncertain. The CDR3 extends over 13 amino acids. V was clipped by 2 bases and J by 6 bases, with 5 bases between them. Germline values: CDR1 MGHDK, CDR2 SYGVNS. CDR3 nucleotides: TGTGCCAGCAGTGAACCCCCGGCCAACGTCCTGACTTTC. Protein sequence: CASSEPPANVLTF. The variable domain in full, completed from reference TRBV25-1 and TRBJ2-6, reads EADIYQTPRYLVIGTGKKITLECSQTMGHDKMYWYQQDPGMELHLIHYSYGVNSTEKGDLSSESTVSRIRTEHFPLTLESARPSHTSQYLCASSEPPANVLTFGAGSRLTVL.